Listed below are T cell receptor beta chains from one sample, sequenced in a study of human versus mouse CDR3 diversity and MHC coevolution. This table comes from immunoSEQ multiplex PCR, and its TCRdb copy is limited to in-frame clones, with some not included. The table shows about 77,000 clones, with around 92% occurring only once. The source material was naive CD4+ T cells from blood. The receptors come from a person aged 30 to 70 in good health. Both conserved end residues are part of each CDR3. Each record gives: V gene, D gene, J gene, CDR3 length, clone size, CDR3 protein, CDR3 DNA. A D gene is named only where the DNA matches it firmly. Size is omitted from some rows. Given values are once, few, many or a class for expanded clones.

>TRBV5-6|.|TRBJ1-3|15|.
CASSLGPGPGNTIYF
TGTGCCAGCAGCTTGGGTCCAGGGCCTGGAAACACCATATATTTT
>TRBV27|.|TRBJ1-6|16|.
CASKWGGSPYNSPLHF
TGTGCCAGCAAGTGGGGGGGCTCCCCCTATAATTCACCCCTCCACTTT
>TRBV30|TRBD1|TRBJ2-1|17|.
CAWAYEADRGTYNEQFF
TGTGCCTGGGCCTACGAAGCGGACAGGGGGACCTACAATGAGCAGTTCTTC
>TRBV18|.|TRBJ2-7|12|.
CASSQEDYEQYF
TGTGCCAGCTCACAAGAGGACTACGAGCAGTACTTC
>TRBV5-4|TRBD1|TRBJ1-2|16|.
CASSPGGLSGNYGYTF
TGTGCCAGCAGCCCAGGGGGGTTGTCGGGGAACTATGGCTACACCTTC
>TRBV18|.|TRBJ2-5|13|.
CASSAGVGETQYF
TGTGCCAGCTCAGCAGGGGTCGGGGAGACCCAGTACTTC
>TRBV30|TRBD2|TRBJ2-7|14|.
CAWSVSGGAYEQYF
TGTGCCTGGAGTGTTAGCGGGGGGGCTTACGAGCAGTACTTC
>TRBV5-6|.|TRBJ2-7|17|.
CASRPLGISLRPYEQYF
TGTGCCAGCAGACCACTAGGAATCTCTCTCCGTCCTTACGAGCAGTACTTC
>TRBV7-8|TRBD1|TRBJ1-5|13|.
CASSATGGQPQHF
TGTGCCAGCAGCGCCACAGGGGGTCAGCCCCAGCATTTT
>TRBV30|.|TRBJ1-1|13|.
CAWCPNYNTEAFF
TGTGCCTGGTGTCCGAACTATAACACTGAAGCTTTCTTT
>TRBV19|TRBD2|TRBJ2-2|15|.
CASNQLTGGTGELFF
TGTGCCAGTAACCAGCTAACGGGGGGAACCGGGGAGCTGTTTTTT
>TRBV20-1|.|TRBJ2-7|11|.
CSGRENYEQYF
TGCAGTGGCAGGGAAAACTACGAGCAGTACTTC
>TRBV27|.|TRBJ1-2|14|.
CASGRPTGNYGYTF
TGTGCCAGCGGGCGGCCAACAGGGAACTATGGCTACACCTTC
>TRBV11-2|.|TRBJ2-3|13|.
CASSFGGRDTQYF
TGTGCCAGCAGCTTTGGGGGGAGGGATACGCAGTATTTT
>TRBV5-6|.|TRBJ1-2|14|.
CASSFRGFGYGYTF
TGTGCCAGCAGCTTCAGGGGTTTTGGCTATGGCTACACCTTC
>TRBV29-1|.|TRBJ2-2|14|.
CSVEMGRGTGELFF
TGCAGCGTTGAGATGGGCAGGGGCACCGGGGAGCTGTTTTTT
>TRBV7-8|TRBD2|TRBJ2-1|15|.
CASSLGLAGTDEQFF
TGTGCCAGCAGCTTAGGTCTAGCGGGGACGGATGAGCAGTTCTTC
>TRBV6-1|TRBD2|TRBJ2-7|14|.
CASSDASAGREQYF
TGTGCCAGCAGTGATGCTAGCGCCGGGAGGGAGCAGTACTTC
>TRBV11-2|.|TRBJ2-7|13|.
CASNLGGDAEQYF
TGTGCCAGCAACCTAGGCGGGGATGCCGAGCAGTACTTC
>TRBV28|.|TRBJ2-4|15|.
CASSSGEIAKNIQYF
TGTGCCAGCAGTTCCGGGGAAATAGCCAAAAACATTCAGTACTTC
>TRBV9|TRBD2|TRBJ2-3|14|.
CASSLGLAGNTQYF
TGTGCCAGCAGCCTGGGACTAGCCGGAAATACGCAGTATTTT
>TRBV18|.|TRBJ2-7|13|.
CASSPTNTYEQYF
TGTGCCAGCTCACCCACTAATACCTACGAGCAGTACTTC
>TRBV5-8|.|TRBJ1-2|14|.
CASRDPGDDYGYTF
TGTGCCAGCAGAGACCCAGGTGACGACTATGGCTACACCTTC
>TRBV4-2|.|TRBJ2-7|16|once
CASSEDKSRRPYEQYF
TGTGCCAGCAGCGAAGATAAAAGCAGGCGACCCTACGAGCAGTACTTC
>TRBV6-1|TRBD2|TRBJ2-5|14|.
CASSAGLASETQYF
TGTGCCAGCAGTGCCGGACTAGCGTCAGAGACCCAGTACTTC
>TRBV18|.|TRBJ1-3|14|.
CASSPGFSGNTIYF
TGTGCCAGCTCACCGGGCTTCTCTGGAAACACCATATATTTT